This record looks at one TCR beta chain sequence and its context. Its specificity is unknown. The source of the sample is a study of cytomegalovirus exposure and HLA in healthy donors. Overall study results and limits: Cytomegalovirus association was assigned to about 150 TCR beta chains. In presence/absence analyses, roughly uniform sequencing depth across donors was assumed.

Use of 60 Vbeta and 13 Jbeta primers characterized the PCR. In the authors' methods: Some 12 million shared chains were among the 65 million to 85 million unique TCR beta chains that a later analysis counted. TCRdb keeps only in-frame clones here, not all; method: immunoSEQ multiplex PCR. D and trimming were read from the DNA, whereas the V and J calls and clone size are those reported in that table. The sample contains 150,000 to 200,000 clones, roughly 68% of which appear only once. The TCR originated in a man aged 30 to 39 in good health and CMV-seropositive. Sequencing input: PBMCs.

The CDR3 DNA follows: TGTGCCAGTAGTATAGATGAGGCCAGCAATGAGCAGTTCTTC. Encoded protein: CASSIDEASNEQFF. The J gene is TRBJ2-1, the V gene TRBV19, with D uncertain. Trimming stripped 0 bases from V and 6 bases from J, with 9 bases between. The CDR3 totals 14 residues. Germline V gene data show CDR1 as LNHDA and CDR2 as SQIVND (reference sequence).